One and the same sample provided the 11 T cell receptor beta chains below, sequenced in a study of CD8 T cells in ankylosing spondylitis. Regarding the study as a whole: In ankylosing spondylitis blood, a motif of roughly eight highly homologous TCR beta variants appeared characteristic.

Their specific antigens are unknown. A single record per CDR3 protein comes from TCRdb applying MiXCR to the 5' RACE reads. The sample lists some 840,000 distinct CDR3 sequences, over 9.5% seen once, with just over 0.5% in the top ten. Sequenced input: blood, either unsorted or a sorted T cell fraction (not recorded which). The receptors here all came from a male donor with ankylosing spondylitis.

This clonotype was picked up a small number of times. DNA of the CDR3: TGCAGTGCCCTAGGGCGCGGCCTAGGCACAGATACGCAGTATTTT. Translating gives CSALGRGLGTDTQYF. The V gene is TRBV20-1, the J gene TRBJ2-3; D is unclear. V lost 6 bases and J 1 base, leaving 17 bases between the germline ends. The CDR3 loop spans 15 amino acids. CDR1 and CDR2 from the germline V gene are DFQATT and SNEGSKA (reference sequence).

The chain has TRBV7-2 and TRBJ1-6; 12 bases fit TRBD1. V lost 10 bases to trimming and J lost 7 bases; unmatched junction nucleotides: 11. The CDR3 covers 16 residues. Germline CDR1 and CDR2: SGHTA and FQGNSA. In DNA form, the CDR3 reads TGTGCCACCGGGACAGGGGGCCTCCCTCTCAATTCACCCCTCCACTTT. Protein sequence: CATGTGGLPLNSPLHF.

This chain uses TRBV6-2 or TRBV6-3 with TRBJ2-1; maybe TRBD1 (5 bases). The CDR3 is made up of 17 amino acids. V lost 0 bases to trimming and J lost 0 bases, with 12 bases between them. Germline V CDR1 and CDR2: MNHEY, SVGEGT. The CDR3 sequence: CASSYSGQPNSYNEQFF. Here the CDR3 DNA reads TGTGCCAGCAGTTACTCGGGGCAGCCTAACTCCTACAATGAGCAGTTCTTC.

This clonotype was counted many times. The rearrangement links TRBV29-1 to TRBJ2-1, with 8 bases matching TRBD1. The CDR3 length is 14 residues. V trimming: 4 bases; J trimming: 8 bases; junction bases outside the gene matches: 10. Germline V gives CDR1 SQVTM, CDR2 ANQGSEA. The CDR3 here is CSVVRQGTIDEQFF. The CDR3 DNA is TGCAGCGTTGTGAGACAGGGGACCATTGATGAGCAGTTCTTC.

This chain uses TRBV28 with TRBJ2-3; 11 positions match TRBD2. The V gene end was trimmed by 6 bases and the J gene end by 7 bases; junction bases not matched to a gene: 9. The CDR3 sequence is 15 residues long. Germline loops: CDR1 MDHEN, CDR2 SYDVKM. The CDR3 DNA reads as TGTGCCAGCAGGCTAGCGGGAGGCACCGCCTATACGCAGTATTTT. It yields the protein CASRLAGGTAYTQYF.

This clonotype was counted between two and nine times. The chain is built from TRBV6-2 or TRBV6-3 and TRBJ1-1, with D uncertain. Germline lookup yields CDR1 MNHEY and CDR2 SVGEGT. The ends were cut back, 6 bases at V and 1 base at J, with 15 bases in the middle. This CDR3 is 15 amino acids long. DNA of the CDR3: TGTGCCAGCAGGAACGCCGGGCGGCCGAACACTGAAGCTTTCTTT. This gives the protein CASRNAGRPNTEAFF.

In its sample, this clonotype was seen a few times. The chain couples TRBV6-2 or TRBV6-3 to TRBJ1-2, with TRBD1 as a possible D gene (5 bases). Germline V CDR1 and CDR2: MNHEY, SVGEGT. V was clipped by 4 bases and J by 8 bases, with 17 bases between them. This CDR3 has 14 amino acids. This CDR3 reads CASSFFGATGGYTF. CDR3 DNA: TGTGCCAGCAGTTTCTTCGGGGCGACGGGAGGCTACACCTTC.

This rearrangement joins TRBV11-3 to TRBJ2-1, with unresolved D. Trimming shortened V by 1 base and J by 7 bases, and 11 bases separated the two germline ends. The CDR3 is 14 residues long. Per germline, CDR1 SGHNT and CDR2 YENEEA. Here the CDR3 DNA reads TGTGCCAGCAGCTTAGGTGCCGTCGCTAATGAGCAGTTCTTC. This translates into CASSLGAVANEQFF.

This clonotype was seen a single time. This chain joins TRBV6-5 and TRBJ2-7, with D perhaps matching TRBD1 (6 bases). Per germline, CDR1 MNHEY and CDR2 SVGAGI. This CDR3 has 14 amino acids. Deletions cut 4 bases from V and 2 bases from J, with 12 bases between. CDR3 coding DNA: TGTGCCAGCAGTTGGACAGTCAGCCCCTACGAGCAGTACTTC. Residues: CASSWTVSPYEQYF.

This clonotype was found a few times. The rearrangement links TRBV7-3 to TRBJ2-1, with TRBD2 as a possible D gene (5 bases). CDR3 length equals 15 residues. Germline V gives CDR1 SGHTA, CDR2 FQGTGA. The V end lost 5 bases, the J end lost 5 bases, and 16 bases lay between the germline ends. In DNA form, the CDR3 reads TGTGCCAGCAGCCCCCTGCCGGGGAATCACAATGAGCAGTTCTTC. This translates into CASSPLPGNHNEQFF.

This clonotype was seen ten or more times. The rearrangement joins TRBV12-3 or TRBV12-4 to TRBJ2-3; the match to TRBD1 covers 8 bases. The CDR3 has 15 residues. Trimming removed 7 bases from V and 0 bases from J; junction bases left unmatched: 6. CDR3: CASIRWTGSTDTQYF. CDR3 in DNA: TGTGCCAGCATTAGGTGGACAGGGAGCACAGATACGCAGTATTTT.